Sequencing of this T cell receptor beta chain was carried out in a study of blood T cell repertoires in COVID-19. Study context: Spain, Italy and the United States supplied samples that represented acute and convalescent COVID-19. Sources were T cells, B-cell-depleted T cells, or PBMCs; the material itself was cDNA or gDNA.

The CDR3 runs 13 residues. V lost 3 bases and J lost 6, with 11 bases in between. In germline, CDR1 is SGDLS, CDR2 YYNGEE. Original processing methods: Quantification of nucleated cells was approximated via reference gene primer amplification. Repertoires were generated with immunoSEQ multiplex PCR, while TCRdb's copy carries only in-frame clones and drops some. For V, J and clone size, that table is used; D and trimming come from the DNA. Of around 700,000 clones in the sample, 70% to 90% are singletons; the top ten hold approximately 0.25%. The genes are TRBV9 and TRBJ2-3; D is unresolved. The receptor's source is a woman between 18 and 29 years old with acute or convalescent COVID-19. The sample consisted of peripheral blood. The CDR3 DNA reads as TGTGCCAGCAGCGCCCTCGCCCAGGATACGCAGTATTTT. It is translated as CASSALAQDTQYF.